Included here is one T cell receptor (beta chain) sequence, with context. Its antigen is still unknown. Amplification used 60 Vbeta primers and 13 Jbeta primers. In the original workflow: In a later analysis, the count reached about 82 million unique TCR beta chains, with 8.5 million to 14 million shared. This table comes from immunoSEQ multiplex PCR, and its TCRdb copy is limited to in-frame clones, with some not included. V, J and clone size are taken as reported in that table, and D and trimming were inferred from the DNA itself. This sample carries some 190,000 clones, around 67% of them seen once, and the ten largest clones take around 3.2%. This entry is derived from a study of cytomegalovirus exposure and HLA in healthy donors. General study results and limits: Follow-up analysis found HLA locus-dependent TCR association rates, highest for DRB1 and lowest for HLA-C.

V lost 3 bases and J lost 3, with 14 bases in between. Germline values: CDR1 MNHNS, CDR2 SASEGT. This CDR3 has 15 residues. Sequencing input: PBMCs. This sequence originates from a woman in her thirties in good health and CMV-seropositive. The chain combines TRBV6-1 with TRBJ1-2; D is unclear. CDR3 in amino acids: CASSDPSGRDYGYTF. The CDR3 nucleotides are TGTGCCAGCAGTGACCCATCCGGGAGGGACTATGGCTACACCTTC.